The following is a TCR beta chain sequence with its context. The target antigen is unknown. At one end, the junction sequence differs from germline, possibly due to a read error. Per the germline V gene, CDR1 is SGHVS and CDR2 is FNYEAQ. The CDR3 contains 13 residues. This sample stems from a study of post-analysis software for immune sequencing data. Whole-study results and caveats: Patients had higher frequencies than controls of about 5 TRBV segments, including TRBV5-6, TRBV5-1 and TRBV20-1.

TCR beta cDNA libraries had unique molecular identifiers. TCRdb processed the PCR reads anew with MiXCR; each CDR3 protein has one entry. The table shows hundreds of thousands of distinct CDR3 sequences, with around 50% occurring only once. This sequence joins TRBV7-6 and TRBJ2-1; maybe TRBD2 (6 bases). Sequenced material: blood. The sequence derives from a girl aged 5 to 17 with multiple sclerosis. DNA of the CDR3: TGTGCCGGCAGCTTAGGAGGGAACAATGAGCAGTTCTTC. Its translation: CAGSLGGNNEQFF.